This T cell receptor beta chain derives from a study of CD8 T cells in Susac syndrome. In this sample, this clonotype turned up a few times. Random-hexamer reverse transcription was applied to about 0.5 to 1 ug RNA. From the immunoSEQ multiplex PCR reads, TCRdb called clonotypes with MiXCR, one entry per CDR3 protein. Among approximately 150,000 distinct CDR3 sequences listed, approximately 93% were seen once. In germline, CDR1 is SGHTA, CDR2 FQGNSA. The CDR3 totals 13 residues. V shed 3 bases and J shed 4 bases, with 9 bases lying between them. The specimen was CD4+ T cells from PBMCs. The J gene is TRBJ2-5, the V gene TRBV7-2; no reliable D call. The sequence was obtained from a human donor in good health. This CDR3 is CASSFGRAETQYF. The CDR3 DNA reads as TGTGCCAGCAGCTTTGGTAGGGCAGAGACCCAGTACTTC.